A selection of T cell receptor beta chains follows, all from one sample in a study of T-cell reconstitution after alpha-beta-depleted transplantation in children. TCRdb redid the calling of the PCR reads with MiXCR, one entry per CDR3 protein. The table shows 330,000 or so distinct CDR3 sequences, with over 9% occurring only once. Here the sequenced sample was PBMCs, taken before TCRalphabeta/CD19-depleted stem cell transplant. The source of these receptors is a boy in the first two years of life with acute myeloid leukemia, due to receive a stem cell transplant. Each CDR3 is given with its conserved first and last residue.

cdr3_length	v_call	cdr3_aa
13	TRBV3-1	CASSQDMNTEAFF
17	TRBV7-9	CASSHQTGTGIYNEQFF
16	TRBV7-2	CASSSDTLVGTGELFF
15	TRBV7-3	CASSSSGVNTGELFF
16	TRBV28	CASSRRDRGLTDTQYF
13	TRBV19	CASSISDGYEQYF
15	TRBV12-3/TRBV12-4	CASSLSFVAKNIQYF
14	TRBV20-1	CSARDTGEGTEAFF
13	TRBV2	CASRARVPGELFF
13	TRBV25-1	CASTGTGNQPQHF
13	TRBV10-3	CAISPVTPYGYTF
15	TRBV5-1	CASSLPGQQEETQYF
13	TRBV20-1	CSARDRGGTEAFF
16	TRBV7-6	CASSFLWGGGNYEQYF
13	TRBV24-1	CATSGLAGTWQYF
15	TRBV30	CAWSVGGTGAYEQYF
15	TRBV12-3/TRBV12-4	CASSPGGAGANVLTF
14	TRBV7-9	CASSFSVADYGYTF
15	TRBV20-1	CSARDPLTSSDTQYF
19	TRBV5-1	CASSRPASGTGGAGGGYTF